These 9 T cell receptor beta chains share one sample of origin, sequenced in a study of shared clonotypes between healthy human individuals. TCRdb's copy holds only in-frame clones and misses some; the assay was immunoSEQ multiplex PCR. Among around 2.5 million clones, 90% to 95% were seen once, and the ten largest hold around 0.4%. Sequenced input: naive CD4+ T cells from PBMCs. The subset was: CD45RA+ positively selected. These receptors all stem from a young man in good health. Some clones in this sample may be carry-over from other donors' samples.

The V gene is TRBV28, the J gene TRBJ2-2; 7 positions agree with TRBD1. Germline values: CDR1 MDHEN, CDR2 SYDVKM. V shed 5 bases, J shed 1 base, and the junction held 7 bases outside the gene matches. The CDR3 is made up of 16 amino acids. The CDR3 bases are TGTGCCAGCAGTAGACCGCGGACAGGGAACACCGGGGAGCTGTTTTTT. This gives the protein CASSRPRTGNTGELFF. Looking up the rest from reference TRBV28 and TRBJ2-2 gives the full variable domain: DVKVTQSSRYLVKRTGEKVFLECVQDMDHENMFWYRQDPGLGLRLIYFSYDVKMKEKGDIPEGYSVSREKKERFSLILESASTNQTSMYLCASSRPRTGNTGELFFGEGSRLTVL.

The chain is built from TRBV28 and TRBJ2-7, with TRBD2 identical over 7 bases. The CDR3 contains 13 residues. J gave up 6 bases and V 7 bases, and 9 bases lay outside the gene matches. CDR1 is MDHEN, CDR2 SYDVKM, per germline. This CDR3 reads CASNTGGYGEQYF. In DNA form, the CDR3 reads TGTGCCAGCAATACGGGGGGATATGGCGAGCAGTACTTC.

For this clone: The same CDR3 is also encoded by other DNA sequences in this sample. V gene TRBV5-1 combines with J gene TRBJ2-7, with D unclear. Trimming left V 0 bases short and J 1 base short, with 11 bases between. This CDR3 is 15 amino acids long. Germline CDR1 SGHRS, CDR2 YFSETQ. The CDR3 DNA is TGCGCCAGCAGCTTGGGACCTCAAGGGTCCTACGAGCAGTACTTC. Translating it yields CASSLGPQGSYEQYF.

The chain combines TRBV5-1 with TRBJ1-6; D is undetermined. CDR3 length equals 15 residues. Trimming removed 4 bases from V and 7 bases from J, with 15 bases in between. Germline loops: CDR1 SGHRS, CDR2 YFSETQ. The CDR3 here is CASSPRVSENSPLHF. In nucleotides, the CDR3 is TGCGCCAGCAGCCCCCGGGTCTCGGAGAATTCACCCCTCCACTTT.

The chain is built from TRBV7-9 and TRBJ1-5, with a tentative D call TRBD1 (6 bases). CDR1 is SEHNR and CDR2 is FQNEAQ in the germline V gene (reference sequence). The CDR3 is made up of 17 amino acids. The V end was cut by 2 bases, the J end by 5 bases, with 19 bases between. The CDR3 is CASSLSRSTGFDQPQHF. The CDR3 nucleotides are TGTGCCAGCAGCTTAAGCCGCTCTACAGGGTTCGATCAGCCCCAGCATTTT.

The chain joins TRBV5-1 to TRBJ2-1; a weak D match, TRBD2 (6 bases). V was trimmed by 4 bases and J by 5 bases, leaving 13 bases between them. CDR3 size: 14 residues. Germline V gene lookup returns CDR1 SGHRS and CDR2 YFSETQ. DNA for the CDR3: TGCGCCAGCAGCCATGATCGGGGGAACAATGAGCAGTTCTTC. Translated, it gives CASSHDRGNNEQFF.

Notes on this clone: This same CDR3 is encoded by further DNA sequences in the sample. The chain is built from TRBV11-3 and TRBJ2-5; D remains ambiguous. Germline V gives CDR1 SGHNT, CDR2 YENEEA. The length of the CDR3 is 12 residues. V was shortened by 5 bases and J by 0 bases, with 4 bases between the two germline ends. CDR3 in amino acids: CASSPNQETQYF. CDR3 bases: TGTGCCAGCAGCCCCAACCAAGAGACCCAGTACTTC. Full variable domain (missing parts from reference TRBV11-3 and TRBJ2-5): EAGVVQSPRYKIIEKKQPVAFWCNPISGHNTLYWYLQNLGQGPELLIRYENEEAVDDSQLPKDRFSAERLKGVDSTLKIQPAELGDSAVYLCASSPNQETQYFGPGTRLLVL.

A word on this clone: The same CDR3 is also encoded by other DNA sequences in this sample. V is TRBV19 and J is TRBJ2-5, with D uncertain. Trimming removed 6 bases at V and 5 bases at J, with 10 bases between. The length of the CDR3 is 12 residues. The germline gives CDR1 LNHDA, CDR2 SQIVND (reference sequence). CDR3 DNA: TGTGCCAGTAGCGTACCGAGGGAGACCCAGTACTTC. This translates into CASSVPRETQYF.

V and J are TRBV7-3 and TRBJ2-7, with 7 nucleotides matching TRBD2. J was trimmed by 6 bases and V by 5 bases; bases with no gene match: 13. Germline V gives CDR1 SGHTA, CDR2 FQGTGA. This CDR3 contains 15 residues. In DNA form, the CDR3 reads TGTGCCAGCAGCCGGGACGTCGCATCGGGGGGCGAGCAGTACTTC. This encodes CASSRDVASGGEQYF.